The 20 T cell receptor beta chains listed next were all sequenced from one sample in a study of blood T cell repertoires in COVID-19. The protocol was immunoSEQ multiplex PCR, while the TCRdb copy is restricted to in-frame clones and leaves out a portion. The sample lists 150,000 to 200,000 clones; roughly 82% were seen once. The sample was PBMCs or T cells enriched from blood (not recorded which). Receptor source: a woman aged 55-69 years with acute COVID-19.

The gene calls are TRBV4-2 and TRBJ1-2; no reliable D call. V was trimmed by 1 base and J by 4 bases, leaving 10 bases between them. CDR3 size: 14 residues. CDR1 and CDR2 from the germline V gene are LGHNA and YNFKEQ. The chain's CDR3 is CASSQVSGTYGYTF. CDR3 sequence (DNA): TGTGCCAGCAGCCAAGTTTCGGGTACCTATGGCTACACCTTC.

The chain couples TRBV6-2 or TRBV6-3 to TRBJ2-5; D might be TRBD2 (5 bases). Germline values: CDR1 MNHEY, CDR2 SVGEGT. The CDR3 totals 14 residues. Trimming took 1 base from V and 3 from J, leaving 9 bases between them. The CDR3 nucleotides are TGTGCCAGCAGTTACTTGGGAGCGGAAGAGACCCAGTACTTC. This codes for CASSYLGAEETQYF.

The CDR3 is CASRIRQGTEKLFF. CDR3 nucleotides: TGTGCCAGCAGGATCCGACAGGGAACTGAAAAACTGTTTTTT. The rearrangement links TRBV6-5 to TRBJ1-4, with 7 bases identical to TRBD1. V dropped 6 bases and J dropped 7; count of bases not matched to a gene: 8. This CDR3 has 14 amino acids. Germline assignment: CDR1 MNHEY and CDR2 SVGAGI.

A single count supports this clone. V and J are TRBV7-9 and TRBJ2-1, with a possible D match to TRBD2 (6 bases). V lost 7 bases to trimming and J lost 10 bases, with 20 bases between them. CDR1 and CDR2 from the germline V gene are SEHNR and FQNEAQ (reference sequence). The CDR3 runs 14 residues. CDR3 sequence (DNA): TGTGCCAGCACCCAAGGGGTAATTCGGGAGGAGCAGTTCTTC. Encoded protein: CASTQGVIREEQFF.

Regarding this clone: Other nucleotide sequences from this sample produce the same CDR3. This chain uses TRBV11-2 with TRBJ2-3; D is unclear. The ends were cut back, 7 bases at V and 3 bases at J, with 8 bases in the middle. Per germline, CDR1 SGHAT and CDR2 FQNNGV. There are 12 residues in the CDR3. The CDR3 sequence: CASTPSTDTQYF. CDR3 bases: TGTGCCAGCACCCCGAGTACAGATACGCAGTATTTT.

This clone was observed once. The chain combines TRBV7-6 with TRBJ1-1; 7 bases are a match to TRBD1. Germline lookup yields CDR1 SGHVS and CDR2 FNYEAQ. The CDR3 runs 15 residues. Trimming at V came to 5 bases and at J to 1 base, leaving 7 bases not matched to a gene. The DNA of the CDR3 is TGTGCCAGCAGCCGGGACAGACTCCCGAACACTGAAGCTTTCTTT. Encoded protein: CASSRDRLPNTEAFF.

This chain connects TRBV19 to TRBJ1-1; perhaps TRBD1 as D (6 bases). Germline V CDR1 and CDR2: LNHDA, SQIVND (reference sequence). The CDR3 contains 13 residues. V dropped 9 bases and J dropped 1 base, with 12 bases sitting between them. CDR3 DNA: TGTGCCAGCCCAGGGGCAGAGAACACTGAAGCTTTCTTT. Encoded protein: CASPGAENTEAFF.

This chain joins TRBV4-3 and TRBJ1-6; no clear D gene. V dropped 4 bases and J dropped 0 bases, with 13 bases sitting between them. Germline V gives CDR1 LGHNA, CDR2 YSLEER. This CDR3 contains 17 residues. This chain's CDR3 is CASSPTYRGSYNSPLHF. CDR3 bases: TGCGCCAGCAGCCCTACTTATCGGGGCTCCTATAATTCACCCCTCCACTTT.

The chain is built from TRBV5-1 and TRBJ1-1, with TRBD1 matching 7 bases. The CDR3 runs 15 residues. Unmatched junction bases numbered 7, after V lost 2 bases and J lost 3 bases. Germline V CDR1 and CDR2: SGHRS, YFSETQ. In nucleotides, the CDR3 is TGCGCCAGCAGCTTTAGACAGGGACAAGACACTGAAGCTTTCTTT. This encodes CASSFRQGQDTEAFF.

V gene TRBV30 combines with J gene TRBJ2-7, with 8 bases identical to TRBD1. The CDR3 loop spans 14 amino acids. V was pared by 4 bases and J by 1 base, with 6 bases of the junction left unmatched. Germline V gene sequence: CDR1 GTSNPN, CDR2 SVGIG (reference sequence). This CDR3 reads CAWNDRGLSYEQYV. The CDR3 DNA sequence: TGTGCCTGGAACGACAGGGGTTTATCCTACGAGCAGTACGTC.

The CDR3 loop reads CASSLVLEKLFF. The CDR3 DNA reads as TGTGCCAGCAGTTTAGTTCTTGAAAAACTGTTTTTT. The V gene is TRBV28, the J gene TRBJ1-4; D unclear. V gave up 2 bases and J gave up 7 bases, with 5 bases separating them. CDR1 is MDHEN, CDR2 SYDVKM, per germline. The CDR3 totals 12 residues.

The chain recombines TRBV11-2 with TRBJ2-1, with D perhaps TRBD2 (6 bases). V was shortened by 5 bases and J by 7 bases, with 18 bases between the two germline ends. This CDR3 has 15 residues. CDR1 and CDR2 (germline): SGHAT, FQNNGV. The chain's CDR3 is CASSPSRDSGNEQFF. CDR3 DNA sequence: TGTGCCAGCAGCCCATCCCGGGACTCAGGGAATGAGCAGTTCTTC.

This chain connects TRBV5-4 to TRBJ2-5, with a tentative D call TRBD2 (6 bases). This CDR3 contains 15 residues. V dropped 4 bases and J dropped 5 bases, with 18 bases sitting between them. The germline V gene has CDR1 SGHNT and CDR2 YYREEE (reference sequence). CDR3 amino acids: CASSRRDSHPETQYF. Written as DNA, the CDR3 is TGTGCCAGCAGCCGGAGGGACTCCCACCCGGAGACCCAGTACTTC. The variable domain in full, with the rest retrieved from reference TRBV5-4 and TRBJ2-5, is ETGVTQSPTHLIKTRGQQVTLRCSSQSGHNTVSWYQQALGQGPQFIFQYYREEENGRGNFPPRFSGLQFPNYSSELNVNALELDDSALYLCASSRRDSHPETQYFGPGTRLLVL.

The CDR3 bases are TGTGCCTGGGATGGGGGGAGCTATGGCTACACCTTC. Protein sequence: CAWDGGSYGYTF. J is TRBJ1-2 and V is TRBV30, with D possibly matching TRBD1 (5 bases). Germline lookup yields CDR1 GTSNPN and CDR2 SVGIG (reference sequence). This CDR3 region has 12 residues. Trimming removed 5 bases at V and 4 bases at J, with 11 bases between.

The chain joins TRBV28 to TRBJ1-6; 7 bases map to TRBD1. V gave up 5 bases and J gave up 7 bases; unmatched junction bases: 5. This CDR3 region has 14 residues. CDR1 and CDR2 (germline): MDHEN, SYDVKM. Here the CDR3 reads CASSTGTANSPLHF. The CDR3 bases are TGTGCCAGCAGTACCGGGACAGCAAATTCACCCCTCCACTTT.

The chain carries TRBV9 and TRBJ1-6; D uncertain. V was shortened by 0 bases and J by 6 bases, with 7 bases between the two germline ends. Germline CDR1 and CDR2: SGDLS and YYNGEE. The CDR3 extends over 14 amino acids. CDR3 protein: CASSVEQPNSPLHF. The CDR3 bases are TGTGCCAGCAGCGTAGAACAGCCTAATTCACCCCTCCACTTT.

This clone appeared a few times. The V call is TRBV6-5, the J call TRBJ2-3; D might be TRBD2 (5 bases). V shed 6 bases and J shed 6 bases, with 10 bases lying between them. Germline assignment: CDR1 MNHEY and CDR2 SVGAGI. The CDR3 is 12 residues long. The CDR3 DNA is TGTGCCAGCAGGAGGGAGTCCGATACGCAGTATTTT. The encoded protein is CASRRESDTQYF.

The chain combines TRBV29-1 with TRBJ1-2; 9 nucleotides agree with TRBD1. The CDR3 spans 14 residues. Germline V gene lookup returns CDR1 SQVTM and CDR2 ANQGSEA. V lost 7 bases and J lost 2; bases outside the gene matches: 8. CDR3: CSGGQGQQNYGYTF. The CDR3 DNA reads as TGCAGCGGCGGACAGGGGCAACAGAACTATGGCTACACCTTC.

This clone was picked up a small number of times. This chain's CDR3 is CASSSRGAGTEAFF. DNA of the CDR3: TGTGCCAGCAGCTCACGGGGGGCGGGAACTGAAGCTTTCTTT. V and J are TRBV7-2 and TRBJ1-1; D possibly corresponds to TRBD1 (6 bases). Deletions cut 4 bases from V and 5 bases from J, with 14 bases between. The CDR3 has 14 residues. Germline assignment: CDR1 SGHTA and CDR2 FQGNSA.

The CDR3 DNA reads as TGTGCCAGCAGCCCTCGCACACGGAACACTGAAGCTTTCTTT. Protein: CASSPRTRNTEAFF. The chain is built from TRBV7-2 and TRBJ1-1; D remains ambiguous. CDR3 length: 14 amino acids. Per germline, CDR1 SGHTA and CDR2 FQGNSA. V lost 5 bases to trimming and J lost 1 base, with 11 bases between them.